This TCR beta chain was identified during a study of T cell repertoires in cytomegalovirus infection. In the study overall: Selected CMV epitopes included recently identified HLA-C-restricted ones as well as well-studied HLA-B-restricted ones. An indication of both CMV infection and matching HLA type came from public TCR beta signatures. Study conclusions and caveats: Within the response measured ex vivo, HLA-C-restricted CMV-specific TCR beta clonotypes were dominant. Individuals carrying CMV plus the relevant HLA were identified by cumulative frequency of public TCR beta families.

J was trimmed by 3 bases and V by 0 bases; bases with no gene match: 6. The CDR3 covers 17 residues. CDR1 and CDR2 (germline): DFQATT, SNEGSKA (reference sequence). On this clonotype itself: Antigen specificity is unknown.

TCRdb re-called the reads with MiXCR, one entry per CDR3 protein. The top ten hold around two fifths of the sample, which has 95,000 to 120,000 distinct CDR3 sequences, 30% seen once. The clonotype comes from a human donor in good health (CMV status not recorded). Some clones in this sample may be carry-over from other donors' samples. Sequencing was performed on CD8+ T cells from cultured PBMCs, taken from culture after CMV antigen stimulation. The chain links TRBV20-1 to TRBJ2-1; 12 bases align to TRBD2. The CDR3 spells CSARDYPTSGGYNEQFF. CDR3 coding DNA: TGCAGTGCTAGAGATTACCCGACTAGCGGGGGCTACAATGAGCAGTTCTTC.